The TCR beta chain under discussion was sequenced for a study of identical twins. MiXCR, applied by TCRdb to the 5' RACE reads, yields one record per CDR3 protein. This table has some 570,000 distinct CDR3 sequences, about a fifth appearing once. The CDR3 sequence is 14 residues long. V was shortened by 0 bases and J by 0 bases, with 4 bases between the two germline ends. CDR1 and CDR2 (germline): SGHRS, YFSETQ. This clonotype has at least ten counts. The same specimen was also included in a second study, on yellow fever vaccine responses in identical twins.

The J gene is TRBJ2-1, the V gene TRBV5-1; no definite D call. This sequence was found in a woman younger than 30 in good health. Sequenced material: CD4+ T cells sorted from blood. The DNA of the CDR3 is TGCGCCAGCAGCTTGGAGTACTCCTACAATGAGCAGTTCTTC. Residues: CASSLEYSYNEQFF.